The clone carrying this T cell receptor beta chain was seen a few times. Its target is unknown. The authors sequenced patients whose flow cytometry had shown CD8+CD57+ cell expansion. The enrolled patients all had severe acquired aplastic anemia. No therapy had been given to the patients at the time of blood sampling. The V gene's germline CDR1 is ENHRY and CDR2 SYGVKD. V was shortened by 4 bases and J by 0 bases, with 6 bases between the two germline ends. CDR3 length: 13 amino acids. Using genomic DNA as the template, TCR beta VDJ and CDR3 profiling was carried out. MiXCR was run by TCRdb on the reads, yielding one entry per CDR3 protein. The data hold some 92,000 distinct CDR3 sequences, with less than 75% observed a single time. This entry is derived from a study of CD8+CD57+ T cells in acquired aplastic anemia. Study-level points and caveats: Patients shared twenty-nine CD8+ CDR3 sequences with controls. Between the patient and control groups, CD8+ Simpson's diversity did not differ significantly.

The sequencing input was sorted CD4+, CD8+, or CD8+CD57+ T cells (not recorded which) from PBMCs. The sequence was obtained from a human donor with aplastic anemia. The gene calls are TRBV10-3 and TRBJ1-1; no clear D gene. The DNA for the CDR3 is TGTGCCATCAGTGCGACGGTGAACACTGAAGCTTTCTTT. It is translated as CAISATVNTEAFF.